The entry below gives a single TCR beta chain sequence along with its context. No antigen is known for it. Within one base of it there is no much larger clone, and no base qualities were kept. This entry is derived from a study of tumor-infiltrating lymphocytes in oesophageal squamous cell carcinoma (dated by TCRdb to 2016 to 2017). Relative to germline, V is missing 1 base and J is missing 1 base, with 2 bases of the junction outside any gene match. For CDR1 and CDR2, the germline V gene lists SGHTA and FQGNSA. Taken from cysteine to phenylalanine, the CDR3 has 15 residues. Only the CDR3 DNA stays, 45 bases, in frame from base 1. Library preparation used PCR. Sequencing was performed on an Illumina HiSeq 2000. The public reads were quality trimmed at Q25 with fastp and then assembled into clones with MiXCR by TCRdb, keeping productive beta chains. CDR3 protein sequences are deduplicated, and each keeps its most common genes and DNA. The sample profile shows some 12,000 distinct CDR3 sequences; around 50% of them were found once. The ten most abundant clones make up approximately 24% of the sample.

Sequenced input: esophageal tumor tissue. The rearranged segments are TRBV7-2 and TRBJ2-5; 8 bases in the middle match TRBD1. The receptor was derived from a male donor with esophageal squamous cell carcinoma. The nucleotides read TGTGCCAGCAGCTTAGGGACAGGGAGCCAAGAGACCCAGTACTTC. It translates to CASSLGTGSQETQYF.